This TCR beta chain was retrieved from a study of cytomegalovirus exposure and HLA in healthy donors (dated by TCRdb to 2016 to 2017). In the study overall: An earlier analysis of several hundred of the donors reported approximately 300 Gb of sequence data and 95 million to 120 million unique TCR beta sequences obtained from some 170 million T cells. An early release covering roughly 640 HLA-typed donors comprised roughly 300 gigabases of sequencing data and around 85 million unique TCR sequences. Among the approximately 430 genotyped donors, approximately 81% belonged to the genetic ancestry cluster associated with self-reported Caucasian donors. The study aimed to test whether signatures of past pathogen exposure could be identified by cataloging public T cell receptors. Using immunosequencing, the study profiled T cell repertoires from 666 subjects and related those repertoires to cytomegalovirus serostatus. In addition to the first cohort of around 670 subjects, a separate validation cohort of about 120 different subjects was used. To predict cytomegalovirus infection status, the study combined high-throughput TCR immunosequencing, statistical association of individual TCRs with disease status, and machine learning. To study patterns of TCR occurrence, a later analysis re-analyzed previously published TCR beta repertoires from more than 550 donors and added high-resolution HLA genotyping. Rather than using new phenotypic data, the later analysis identified candidate immune exposures from TCR beta sequences and from how often those sequences occurred across donors. An earlier analysis of nearly 600 of the donors applied high-throughput TCR beta sequencing to assess whether each TCR beta V gene segment acted as functional or pseudogenic. Donor age, sex, ethnicity and CMV serostatus were compiled together with the repertoire data. A later genetic analysis used genome-wide SNP genotypes for about 55% of the 666 donors, treating that subset as a discovery cohort. All discovery cohort repertoires had been generated using a single sequencing platform. Class I and class II HLA loci were covered by the typing at four-digit resolution. The number of donors typed differed by locus, with 629-630 for A, B, C, DRB1 and DQB1, roughly 520 for DQA1, approximately 570 for DPA1, and over 400 for DPB1. A handful of DR-DQ haplotypes were handled as single units for association and clustering because linkage in the cohort was strong. Among 300 to 450 genotyped donors of the cohort, an average of roughly 240,000 unique TCR beta nucleotide sequences were sequenced per donor, around a sixth of them non-productive. General conclusions and limits of the study: Broadly in line with IMGT annotations, most TCR beta V segments showed up in productive rearrangements about 90% or about 30% of the time in an earlier analysis of 587 of the donors. HLA typing was unavailable for some donors at each locus, so association tests used only the typed subset. Some IMGT-functional V segments, including TRBV6-2 and TRBV6-3, could not be told apart with the 87-base-pair reads, so those segments were excluded. A later analysis associated about 16,000 TCR beta sequences with specific HLA alleles at a false discovery rate of 0.05. The classifier was reported to diagnose cytomegalovirus status with high specificity and sensitivity in both the original cohort and the validation cohort. This cohort had only TCR beta chains sequenced, and the lack of alpha or paired-chain data limited which features could be detected. In the study, around 150 TCR beta chains were listed as associated with cytomegalovirus. A cluster of highly shared sequence variants was judged likely to be a technical artifact of the sequencing pipeline. Compared with the roughly 720-donor mean, donors in an Asian-associated ancestry cluster had fewer N-insertions in productive TCRs, according to a later genetic analysis. Because counts were too low, 15 to 20 rarely observed V segments, including chromosome 9 orphons, were left out of the earlier analysis of some 640 of the donors. Linkage disequilibrium might explain the correlated functional status among segregating V segments, but an unknown experimental factor could not be excluded. V-gene and J-gene trimming of TCR beta chains was associated with a missense DCLRE1C variant in a later genetic analysis, and the association was replicated in an independent cohort. In a later analysis, HLA-associated TCR beta chains were found to be more clonally expanded and to have lower generation probabilities than equally common non-associated chains. Three of the identified cytomegalovirus-associated TCR beta chains were confirmed in vitro to be specific for cytomegalovirus antigens. When HLA alleles, especially DR and DQ, strongly co-occurred, TCR associations were difficult to assign to individual alleles. In a later analysis, TCR association rates were found to vary across HLA loci, with the most associated TCRs seen for DRB1 alleles and the fewest for HLA-C alleles. While some public TCRs were present in many individuals, most TCR sequences turned up only very rarely across donors. Several of the top co-occurrence clusters appeared to be linked to parvovirus B19, influenza, CMV and Epstein-Barr virus, according to a later analysis. Sequencing depth was assumed to be roughly uniform across donors in the presence/absence analyses, though that assumption may not hold. Most CMV-associated TCR beta chains appeared to be HLA-restricted in a later analysis, and the HLA associations seemed to be driven largely by CMV exposure. CMV serostatus was the only immune exposure information available for the cohort. A further reported finding was that TCR beta sequences accurately predicted the HLA-A and HLA-B alleles for most subjects in the first cohort. It was suggested by the authors that the approach could potentially be generalized to other disease states and immunological phenotypes.

Libraries were constructed by the immunoSEQ multiplex PCR assay. For the multiplex PCR, a mixture combining 60 forward primers for TCR Vbeta segments and 13 reverse primers for TCR Jbeta segments was used. Amplification of the CDR3 region of rearranged TCR beta genes was performed with a multiplex PCR assay on genomic DNA. The amplified TCR beta libraries were sequenced on the Illumina HiSeq System as 87-base-pair reads. From the authors' description of their analysis: A later analysis tallied tens of millions of unique TCR beta chains across the 610 or so repertoires, and approximately 9.9 million of those chains were shared by two or more donors. To remove PCR and sequencing errors, raw reads were error-corrected and collapsed into unique sequences using a nearest-neighbor algorithm that merged closely related sequences. V, D and J gene segments were assigned by aligning CDR3 sequences to IMGT reference sequences. For a sequence to be retained, at least a six-nucleotide match to both a V gene segment and a J gene segment was required. A rearrangement was called productive if the CDR3 had no stop codons and remained in frame with V and J, and every other rearrangement was called non-productive. Following IMGT convention, CDR3 was defined as the stretch from the second conserved V-encoded cysteine up to the conserved J-encoded phenylalanine. The earlier analysis of 500 to 600 of the donors excluded sequences that lacked an unambiguous match to a single V gene segment. In an earlier analysis of some 590 of the donors, a V segment was called functional when productive rearrangements were above 56.7%, and segregating when the standard deviation between donors exceeded 5%. A statistical classification framework was built to diagnose cytomegalovirus status from the catalog of TCR beta chain sequences. In a later analysis, V and J genes were assigned by comparing TCR nucleotide sequences against IMGT/GENE-DB human TR gene sequences. The TCRdist pipeline was used in a later analysis to assign CDR3 sequences and most-parsimonious VDJ recombination scenarios. In a later analysis, each TCR beta chain was defined by its CDR3 amino acid sequence together with its V-gene family, and reads without a unique V-gene family were excluded. To address suspected cross-contamination and a sequencing artifact, a later analysis removed over 500 highly shared, low-generation-probability nucleotide sequences. In a later analysis, a clonal expansion index was calculated for each public chain from normalized within-repertoire ranks of inferred template counts. In a later analysis, generation probabilities were computed using a VDJ recombination model fitted to out-of-frame rearrangements, and the results were checked against IGoR. In a later analysis, TCR-TCR, TCR-HLA and TCR-CMV co-occurrence was scored with hypergeometric tests, and a repertoire-size bias correction was applied to TCR pairs. A later analysis estimated false discovery rates by permuting HLA or CMV assignments 20 times. In a later analysis, co-occurring TCRs were grouped using DBSCAN, with TCRdist sequence similarity added in when clustering inside HLA-allele-positive subsets. Co-occurrence clustering excluded repertoires with fewer than 30,000 or more than 120,000 public chains, plus five with anomalous nucleotide sharing. TCRdb's version of the immuneACCESS table is confined to in-frame rearrangements and falls short of the full clone set. An unresolved V gene accounts for under half of the shortfall where checked; the remainder is of unknown origin. The V and J calls and clone size come from that table; D and trimming were worked out from the DNA. Within this sample are 80,000 to 100,000 clones, with 80% to 85% of them counted one time only. Around 1.5% of the sample comes from the top ten.

In total, roughly 670 healthy bone marrow donors made up the cohort. At the time of sampling, every cohort member was nominally healthy, though immune exposures that went unrecorded were likely present. The donor was CMV seronegative and belonged to the group of over 300 seronegative cohort members. Each donor provided a peripheral blood sample, and peripheral blood mononuclear cells were used for TCR beta sequencing. Genomic DNA was extracted from the blood cell samples with the Qiagen DNeasy Blood Extraction Kit. There are 14 amino acids in the CDR3, from cysteine to phenylalanine inclusive. Just the 42-base CDR3 DNA is kept, in frame starting at base 1. CDR1 MGHDK and CDR2 SYGVNS were looked up in the germline V gene. V ends up 6 bases short and J 4 bases short, with an unmatched junction base count of 8. On this clone itself: What this receptor recognizes is not known. Base qualities are not recorded, but no much larger clone differs from it by a single base.

This TCR was sampled from a man between 40 and 49 years old in good health and CMV-seronegative. The sample comprised PBMCs. The receptor chain draws on TRBV25-1 and TRBJ1-2, with TRBD1 matching 7 junction bases. The CDR3 protein: CASRNRGKSYGYTF. In nucleotides, the sequence is TGTGCCAGCAGAAACAGGGGAAAGAGCTATGGCTACACCTTC.